This T cell receptor beta chain originates from a study of T-cell memory formation after mild COVID-19. Study results and caveats: Some clones that responded turned up in pre-infection memory, which suggests that cross-reactive memory joined in.

Using its own MiXCR run on the 5' RACE reads, TCRdb lists one record per CDR3 protein. The profile shows a few hundred thousand distinct CDR3 sequences, nearly 25% of them singletons. This clonotype has more than one count but fewer than ten. Antigen unknown. Germline V gene sequence: CDR1 MDHEN, CDR2 SYDVKM. V gave up 7 bases and J gave up 4 bases; unmatched junction bases: 7. CDR3 length equals 13 residues. Specimen: PBMCs or a T cell subset sorted from them (not recorded which). This TCR came from an adult woman who had mild COVID-19 (a few samples of this study predate the infection). Cell type and time point are not known. The chain combines TRBV28 with TRBJ2-7; 7 bases line up with TRBD2. The CDR3 DNA reads TGTGCCAGCATTGGCAGGGAGGGTTACGAGCAGTACTTC. Translation gives CASIGREGYEQYF.